Listed below are T cell receptor beta chains from one sample, sequenced in a study of T cell responses to AZD1222 COVID-19 vaccine. Assay: immunoSEQ multiplex PCR; the TCRdb copy retains only in-frame clones and omits some. The sample has some 130,000 clones, roughly 93% seen once. Sequencing used peripheral blood, obtained 28 days after the second AZD1222 dose. The source is an adult who received the AZD1222 COVID-19 vaccine. Each CDR3 is given with its conserved first and last residue. A D gene is named only where the DNA matches it firmly. Some rows mark clone size as missing; the rest say once, few, many or name a class of expanded clone.

V gene	J gene	CDR3 length	clone size	D gene	CDR3 DNA	CDR3 protein
TRBV28	TRBJ1-6	12	few	NA	TGTGCCAGCAGTCTCAGTCATTCACCCCTCCACTTT	CASSLSHSPLHF
TRBV15	TRBJ1-3	15	NA	TRBD1	TGTGCCACCAGTTGGGACAGCGTCTCTGGAAACACCATATATTTT	CATSWDSVSGNTIYF
TRBV11-2	TRBJ1-2	16	NA	NA	TGTGCCAGCAGCTTAGGGTATATGGGGGGAGACTATGGCTACACCTTC	CASSLGYMGGDYGYTF
TRBV15	TRBJ1-3	14	NA	NA	TGTGCCACCAGCAGAGGCGGGGGTGGAAACACCATATATTTT	CATSRGGGGNTIYF
TRBV28	TRBJ1-3	13	NA	NA	TGTGCCAGCAGAAGAGCTGGGGGAAACACCATATATTTT	CASRRAGGNTIYF
TRBV13	TRBJ2-3	13	once	NA	TGTGCCAGCAGCGTCACAGGGAAGGATACGCAGTATTTT	CASSVTGKDTQYF
TRBV5-1	TRBJ2-7	14	NA	NA	TGCGCCAGCAGCTTGGCCGTGGGACCTTACGAGCAGTACTTC	CASSLAVGPYEQYF
TRBV11-2	TRBJ2-3	15	NA	NA	TGTGCCAGCAGCTTAGATGACTTTGGGGGGGATACGCAGTATTTT	CASSLDDFGGDTQYF
TRBV5-4	TRBJ1-2	14	NA	NA	TGTGCCAGCAGCTTGGAATCCGGTAACTATGGCTACACCTTC	CASSLESGNYGYTF
TRBV6-4	TRBJ1-2	13	NA	NA	TGTGCCAGCAGCTGGACAGTCGGCTATGGCTACACCTTC	CASSWTVGYGYTF
TRBV10-3	TRBJ1-2	15	NA	TRBD1	TGTGCCTCGGGGACAGGAGACAGGGGGGACTATGGCTACACCTTC	CASGTGDRGDYGYTF
TRBV5-1	TRBJ1-6	14	NA	TRBD1	TGCGCCAGCAGCGAGGGACAGGTCCATTCACCCCTCCACTTT	CASSEGQVHSPLHF
TRBV19	TRBJ1-2	15	NA	NA	TGTGCCAGTACCCATTCAGGTTCAGGCAACTATGGCTACACCTTC	CASTHSGSGNYGYTF
TRBV28	TRBJ1-3	16	NA	NA	TGTGCCAGCAGTTTAGTGGGACCCTACTCTGGAAACACCATATATTTT	CASSLVGPYSGNTIYF
TRBV2	TRBJ2-2	15	NA	NA	TGTGCCACCCTAGGTGGGGGCTACCACACCGGGGAGCTGTTTTTT	CATLGGGYHTGELFF
TRBV28	TRBJ2-7	16	NA	TRBD1	TGTGCCAGCAGTTTCCTACACGGGACAGGGTCCTACGAGCAGTACTTC	CASSFLHGTGSYEQYF
TRBV12-3/TRBV12-4	TRBJ2-2	13	NA	NA	TGTGCCAGCAGTCTCAGGTCCACCGGGGAGCTGTTTTTT	CASSLRSTGELFF
TRBV19	TRBJ2-5	11	NA	NA	TGTGCCAGTAGTATAAAAGAGACCCAGTACTTC	CASSIKETQYF
TRBV5-6	TRBJ2-3	11	NA	NA	TGTGCCAGCAGCCACGAAAATACGCAGTATTTT	CASSHENTQYF
TRBV5-1	TRBJ1-1	16	NA	NA	TGCGCCAGCAGCCTGGGGGATACCTCTATGAACACTGAAGCTTTCTTT	CASSLGDTSMNTEAFF
TRBV6-5	TRBJ2-7	13	NA	NA	TGTGCCAGCAGTTTTACCGGGGCTTACGAGCAGTACTTC	CASSFTGAYEQYF
TRBV9	TRBJ1-5	13	NA	NA	TGTGCCAGCAGCGCCGCAGGTGCTCAGCCCCAGCATTTT	CASSAAGAQPQHF
TRBV9	TRBJ1-2	14	NA	TRBD1	TGTGCCAGCAGCGCGGGACAGGGAAGATATGGCTACACCTTC	CASSAGQGRYGYTF
TRBV2	TRBJ1-3	16	NA	NA	TGTGCCAGCAGTGGCCGCTCCGAGGGGCTCGGAAACACCATATATTTT	CASSGRSEGLGNTIYF
TRBV5-1	TRBJ2-1	12	once	NA	TGCGCCAGCAGCTTGGGGGGTAATGAGCAGTTCTTC	CASSLGGNEQFF
TRBV29-1	TRBJ1-4	12	NA	NA	TGCAGCGCTGGGGGGGCGGATGAAAAACTGTTTTTT	CSAGGADEKLFF
TRBV4-2	TRBJ2-7	15	many	NA	TGTGCCAGCAGCCAAGTTGGGACTGGACCCTACGAGCAGTACTTC	CASSQVGTGPYEQYF
TRBV15	TRBJ2-3	12	NA	NA	TGTGCCACCAGCAGTGAAACTGGTACGCAGTATTTT	CATSSETGTQYF
TRBV2	TRBJ2-3	15	NA	NA	TGTGCCAGCAGTGGGTGGGGGACGGGCACAGATACGCAGTATTTT	CASSGWGTGTDTQYF
TRBV18	TRBJ1-1	17	NA	NA	TGTGCCAGCTCATATATTACTGAGACGGGGCCGAGCACTGAAGCTTTCTTT	CASSYITETGPSTEAFF
TRBV5-1	TRBJ1-4	18	once	TRBD1	TGCGCCAGCAGCGAAAGGACAGGCTCCAGTGCAACTAATGAAAAACTGTTTTTT	CASSERTGSSATNEKLFF
TRBV30	TRBJ1-2	13	NA	NA	TGTGCCTGGACCCCGGGACACTACTATGGCTACACCTTC	CAWTPGHYYGYTF
TRBV7-9	TRBJ1-2	13	NA	NA	TGTGCCAGCAGCTTAACGGCAGGGAATGGCTACACCTTC	CASSLTAGNGYTF
TRBV4-2	TRBJ2-6	19	once	NA	TGTGCCAGCAGCCAAGAACGTGGCAGGTTCCGCTCTGGGGCCAACGTCCTGACTTTC	CASSQERGRFRSGANVLTF
TRBV7-7	TRBJ2-2	14	NA	NA	TGTGCTAGCAGCCCGCAACTCGGGACCGGGGAGCTGTTTTTT	CASSPQLGTGELFF
TRBV4-2	TRBJ2-7	12	NA	NA	TGTGCCAGCAGCCTGACCGGTTACGAGCAGTACTTC	CASSLTGYEQYF
TRBV6-5	TRBJ2-1	14	NA	TRBD2	TGTGCCAGCAGTCGAACCGGGGGGGGGAGTGAGCAGTTCTTC	CASSRTGGGSEQFF
TRBV12-3/TRBV12-4	TRBJ2-1	13	once	NA	TGTGCCAGCAGTTTAGTTACGACGAATGAGCAGTTCTTC	CASSLVTTNEQFF